This T cell receptor (beta chain) came from a study of response to subunit inactivated influenza vaccine. TCRdb re-derived calls from the RT-PCR reads in MiXCR, one entry per CDR3 protein. Of roughly 170,000 distinct CDR3 sequences in the sample, about 9% are singletons; the top ten hold roughly a tenth. As concerns this clonotype: What it binds is not known.

Germline values: CDR1 DFQATT, CDR2 SNEGSKA (reference sequence). The CDR3 has 12 amino acids. V was cut by 3 bases and J by 2 bases, with 5 bases left in between. Findings and limits, study-wide: The authors proposed limited new T cell recruitment per seasonal influenza vaccination.

The chain couples TRBV20-1 to TRBJ1-5, with D tentatively TRBD1 (5 bases). Sequences were derived from non-naive T cells sorted from PBMCs, sampled on the day of vaccination. The sequence came from a man aged 45-65 years who received an inactivated influenza vaccine. The CDR3 nucleotides read TGCAGTGCTAGGACAGGCAATCAGCCCCAGCATTTT. Its translation is CSARTGNQPQHF.